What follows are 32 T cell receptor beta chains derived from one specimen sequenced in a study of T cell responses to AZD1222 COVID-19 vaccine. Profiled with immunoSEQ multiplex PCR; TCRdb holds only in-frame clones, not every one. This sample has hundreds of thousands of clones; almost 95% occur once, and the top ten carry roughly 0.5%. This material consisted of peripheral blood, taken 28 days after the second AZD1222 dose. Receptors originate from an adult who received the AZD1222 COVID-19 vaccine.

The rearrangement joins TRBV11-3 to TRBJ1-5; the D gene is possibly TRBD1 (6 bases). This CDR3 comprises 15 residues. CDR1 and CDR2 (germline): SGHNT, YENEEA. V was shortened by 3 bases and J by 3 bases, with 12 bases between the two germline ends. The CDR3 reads CASSFPGQNNQPQHF. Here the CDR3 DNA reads TGTGCCAGCAGCTTCCCCGGACAGAACAATCAGCCCCAGCATTTT. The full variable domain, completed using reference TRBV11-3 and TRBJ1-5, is EAGVVQSPRYKIIEKKQPVAFWCNPISGHNTLYWYLQNLGQGPELLIRYENEEAVDDSQLPKDRFSAERLKGVDSTLKIQPAELGDSAVYLCASSFPGQNNQPQHFGDGTRLSIL.

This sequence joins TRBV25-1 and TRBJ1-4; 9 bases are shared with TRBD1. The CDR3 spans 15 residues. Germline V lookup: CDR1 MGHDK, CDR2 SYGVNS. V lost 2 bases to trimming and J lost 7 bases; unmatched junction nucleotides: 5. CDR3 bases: TGTGCCAGCAGTGAAACAGGGGGCAGGAGTGAAAAACTGTTTTTT. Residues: CASSETGGRSEKLFF.

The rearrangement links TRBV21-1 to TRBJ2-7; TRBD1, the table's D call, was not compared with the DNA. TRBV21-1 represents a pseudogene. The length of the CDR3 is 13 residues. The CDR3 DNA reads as TGTGCCAGCAGCCGGGACAGGGTCAGTAAATGTTACTTC. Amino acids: CASSRDRVSKCYF.

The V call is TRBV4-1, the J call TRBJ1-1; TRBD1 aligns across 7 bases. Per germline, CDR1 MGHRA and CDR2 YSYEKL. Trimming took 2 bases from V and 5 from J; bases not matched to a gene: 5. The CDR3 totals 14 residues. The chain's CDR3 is CASSQRRGNTEAFF. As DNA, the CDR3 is TGCGCCAGCAGCCAACGCAGGGGGAATACTGAAGCTTTCTTT.

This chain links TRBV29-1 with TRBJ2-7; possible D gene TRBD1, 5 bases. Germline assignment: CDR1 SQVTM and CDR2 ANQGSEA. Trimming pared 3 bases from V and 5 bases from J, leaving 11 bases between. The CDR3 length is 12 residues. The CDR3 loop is CSVEIWGNEQYF. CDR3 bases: TGCAGCGTTGAGATCTGGGGCAACGAGCAGTACTTC.

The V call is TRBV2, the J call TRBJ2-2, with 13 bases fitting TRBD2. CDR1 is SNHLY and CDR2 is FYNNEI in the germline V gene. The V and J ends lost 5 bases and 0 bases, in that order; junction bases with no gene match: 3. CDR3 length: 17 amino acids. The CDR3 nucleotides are TGTGCCAGCAGTAGGACTAGCGGGGGCCCGAACACCGGGGAGCTGTTTTTT. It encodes CASSRTSGGPNTGELFF.

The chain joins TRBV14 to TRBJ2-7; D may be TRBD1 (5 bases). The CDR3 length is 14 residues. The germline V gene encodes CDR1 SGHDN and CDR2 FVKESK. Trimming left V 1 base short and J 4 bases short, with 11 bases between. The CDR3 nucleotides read TGTGCCAGCAGCCAAGCAGGGAAAATTTACGAGCAGTACTTC. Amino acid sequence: CASSQAGKIYEQYF. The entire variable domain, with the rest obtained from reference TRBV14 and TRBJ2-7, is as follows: EAGVTQFPSHSVIEKGQTVTLRCDPISGHDNLYWYRRVMGKEIKFLLHFVKESKQDESGMPNNRFLAERTGGTYSTLKVQPAELEDSGVYFCASSQAGKIYEQYFGPGTRLTVT.

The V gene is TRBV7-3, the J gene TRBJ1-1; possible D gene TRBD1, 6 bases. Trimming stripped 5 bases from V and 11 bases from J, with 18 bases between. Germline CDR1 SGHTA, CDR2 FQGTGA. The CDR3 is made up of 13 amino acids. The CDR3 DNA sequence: TGTGCCAGCAGCCCAACAGGGCCGTCGTCGGCTTTCTTT. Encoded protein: CASSPTGPSSAFF.

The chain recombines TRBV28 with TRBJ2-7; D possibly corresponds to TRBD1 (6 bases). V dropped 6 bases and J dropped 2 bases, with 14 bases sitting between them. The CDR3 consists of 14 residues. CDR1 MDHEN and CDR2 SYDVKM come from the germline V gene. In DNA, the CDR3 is TGTGCCAGCAGGAGACAGGATTTCCCCTACGAGCAGTACTTC. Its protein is CASRRQDFPYEQYF.

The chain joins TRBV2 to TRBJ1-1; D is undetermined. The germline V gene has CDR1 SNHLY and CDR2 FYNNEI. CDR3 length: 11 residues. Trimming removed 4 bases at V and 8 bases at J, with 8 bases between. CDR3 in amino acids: CASSGVAEAFF. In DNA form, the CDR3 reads TGTGCCAGCAGTGGGGTGGCAGAAGCTTTCTTT.

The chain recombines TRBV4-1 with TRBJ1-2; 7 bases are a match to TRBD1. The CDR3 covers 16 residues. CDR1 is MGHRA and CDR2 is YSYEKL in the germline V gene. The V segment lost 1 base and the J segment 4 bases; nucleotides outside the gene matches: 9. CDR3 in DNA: TGCGCCAGCAGCCAAGTTGGGACAGATGGAATCTATGGCTACACCTTC. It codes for CASSQVGTDGIYGYTF.

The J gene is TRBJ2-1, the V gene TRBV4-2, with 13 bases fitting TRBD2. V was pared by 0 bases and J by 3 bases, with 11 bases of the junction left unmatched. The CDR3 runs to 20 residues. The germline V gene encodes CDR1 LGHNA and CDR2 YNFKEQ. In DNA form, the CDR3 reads TGTGCCAGCAGCCAAGAGAGGACTAGCGGGGGATATGAAGACTACAATGAGCAGTTCTTC. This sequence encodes CASSQERTSGGYEDYNEQFF.

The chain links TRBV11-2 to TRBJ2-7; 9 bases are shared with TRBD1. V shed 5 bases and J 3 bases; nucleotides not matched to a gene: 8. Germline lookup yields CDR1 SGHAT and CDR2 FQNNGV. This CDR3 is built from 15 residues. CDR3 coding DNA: TGTGCCAGCAGCGGGGGTGGGGACAGGGTCTACGAGCAGTACTTC. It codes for CASSGGGDRVYEQYF.

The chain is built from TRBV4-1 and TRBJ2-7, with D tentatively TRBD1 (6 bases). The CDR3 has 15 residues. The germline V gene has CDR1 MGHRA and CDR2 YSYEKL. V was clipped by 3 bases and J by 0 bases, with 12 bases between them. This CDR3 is CASSHRTVSSYEQYF. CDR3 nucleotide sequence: TGCGCCAGCAGCCACCGGACAGTGAGCTCCTACGAGCAGTACTTC.

The chain's CDR3 is CASSTGTGGTEAFF. The CDR3 coding sequence is TGTGCCAGCAGTACCGGGACAGGGGGAACCGAAGCTTTCTTT. V gene TRBV28 combines with J gene TRBJ1-1; 11 bases match TRBD1. Looked up from germline, CDR1 is MDHEN and CDR2 is SYDVKM. This CDR3 comprises 14 residues. The ends lost 5 bases at V and 8 bases at J; junction bases unmatched: 7.

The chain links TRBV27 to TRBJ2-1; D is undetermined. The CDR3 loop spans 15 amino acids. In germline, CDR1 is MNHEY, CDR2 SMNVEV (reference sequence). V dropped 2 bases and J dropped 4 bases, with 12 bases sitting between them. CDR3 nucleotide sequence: TGTGCCAGCAGTTTAAGGGCGTCCTTTTACAATGAGCAGTTCTTC. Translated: CASSLRASFYNEQFF.

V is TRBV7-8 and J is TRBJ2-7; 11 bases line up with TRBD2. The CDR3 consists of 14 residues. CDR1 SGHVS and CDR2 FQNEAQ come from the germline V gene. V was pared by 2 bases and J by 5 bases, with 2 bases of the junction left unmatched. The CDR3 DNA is TGTGCCAGCAGCTTACTAGCGGGGGGAGACGAGCAGTACTTC. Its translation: CASSLLAGGDEQYF.

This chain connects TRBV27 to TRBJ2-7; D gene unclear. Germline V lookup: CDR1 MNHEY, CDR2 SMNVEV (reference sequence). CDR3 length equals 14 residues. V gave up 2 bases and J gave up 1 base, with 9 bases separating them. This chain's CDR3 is CASSLTRRSYEQYF. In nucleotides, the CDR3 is TGTGCCAGCAGTTTAACCAGGCGGTCCTACGAGCAGTACTTC.

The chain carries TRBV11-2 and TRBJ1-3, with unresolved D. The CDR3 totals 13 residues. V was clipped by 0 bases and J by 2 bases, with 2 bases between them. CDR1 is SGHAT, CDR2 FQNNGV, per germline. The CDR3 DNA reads TGTGCCAGCAGCTTAGAGGCTGGAAACACCATATATTTT. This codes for CASSLEAGNTIYF. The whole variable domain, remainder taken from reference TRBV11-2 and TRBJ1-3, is EAGVAQSPRYKIIEKRQSVAFWCNPISGHATLYWYQQILGQGPKLLIQFQNNGVVDDSQLPKDRFSAERLKGVDSTLKIQPAKLEDSAVYLCASSLEAGNTIYFGEGSWLTVV.

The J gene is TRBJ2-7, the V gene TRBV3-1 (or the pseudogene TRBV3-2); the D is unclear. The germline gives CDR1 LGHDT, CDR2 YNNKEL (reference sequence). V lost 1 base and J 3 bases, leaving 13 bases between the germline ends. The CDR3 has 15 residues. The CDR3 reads CASSQAGGVRYEQYF. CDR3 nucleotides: TGTGCCAGCAGCCAAGCCGGTGGGGTTCGCTACGAGCAGTACTTC.

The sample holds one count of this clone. The CDR3: CASSSPSYEQYF. CDR3 nucleotides: TGTGCCAGCAGTTCCCCGTCCTACGAGCAGTACTTC. The chain is built from TRBV28 and TRBJ2-7; D is unclear. V was shortened by 4 bases and J by 1 base, with 5 bases between the two germline ends. From germline, CDR1 is MDHEN and CDR2 SYDVKM. CDR3 length: 12 residues. Using reference TRBV28 and TRBJ2-7 for the parts outside the CDR3, the full variable domain is DVKVTQSSRYLVKRTGEKVFLECVQDMDHENMFWYRQDPGLGLRLIYFSYDVKMKEKGDIPEGYSVSREKKERFSLILESASTNQTSMYLCASSSPSYEQYFGPGTRLTVT.

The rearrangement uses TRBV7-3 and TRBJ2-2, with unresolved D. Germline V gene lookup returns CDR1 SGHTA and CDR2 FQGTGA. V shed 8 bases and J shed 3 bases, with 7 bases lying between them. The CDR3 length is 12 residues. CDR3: CASRAYTGELFF. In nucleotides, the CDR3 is TGTGCCAGCCGAGCTTACACCGGGGAGCTGTTTTTT.

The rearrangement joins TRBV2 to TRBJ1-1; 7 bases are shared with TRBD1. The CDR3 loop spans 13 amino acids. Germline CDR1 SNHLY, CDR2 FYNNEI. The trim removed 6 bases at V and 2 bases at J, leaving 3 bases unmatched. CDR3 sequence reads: CASRQGLNTEAFF. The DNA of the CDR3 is TGTGCCAGCAGACAGGGGCTAAACACTGAAGCTTTCTTT.

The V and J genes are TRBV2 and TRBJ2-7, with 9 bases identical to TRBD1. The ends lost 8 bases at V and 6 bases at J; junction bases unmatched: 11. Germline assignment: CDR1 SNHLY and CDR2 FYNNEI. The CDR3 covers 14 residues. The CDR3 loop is CASLKGQGGSEQYF. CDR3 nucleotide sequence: TGTGCCAGCCTCAAGGGACAGGGCGGATCCGAGCAGTACTTC. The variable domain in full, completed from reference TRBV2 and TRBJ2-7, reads EPEVTQTPSHQVTQMGQEVILRCVPISNHLYFYWYRQILGQKVEFLVSFYNNEISEKSEIFDDQFSVERPDGSNFTLKIRSTKLEDSAMYFCASLKGQGGSEQYFGPGTRLTVT.

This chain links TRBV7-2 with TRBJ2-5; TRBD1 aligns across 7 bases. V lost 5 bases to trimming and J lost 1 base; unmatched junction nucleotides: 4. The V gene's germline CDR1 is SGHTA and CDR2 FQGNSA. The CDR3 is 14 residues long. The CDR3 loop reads CASSPDRAQETQYF. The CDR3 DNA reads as TGTGCCAGCAGCCCAGACAGGGCCCAAGAGACCCAGTACTTC.

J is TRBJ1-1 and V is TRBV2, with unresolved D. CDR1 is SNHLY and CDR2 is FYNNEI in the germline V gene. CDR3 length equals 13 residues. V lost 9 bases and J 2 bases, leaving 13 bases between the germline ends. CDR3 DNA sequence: TGTGCCAGATCAGAACAGAGTAACACTGAAGCTTTCTTT. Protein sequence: CARSEQSNTEAFF.

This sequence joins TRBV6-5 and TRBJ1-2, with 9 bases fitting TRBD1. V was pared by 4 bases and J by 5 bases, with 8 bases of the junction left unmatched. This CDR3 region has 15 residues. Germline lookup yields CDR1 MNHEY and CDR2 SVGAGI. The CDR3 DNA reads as TGTGCCAGCAGTTCGTACACAGGGGGCGGATATGGCTACACCTTC. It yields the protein CASSSYTGGGYGYTF.

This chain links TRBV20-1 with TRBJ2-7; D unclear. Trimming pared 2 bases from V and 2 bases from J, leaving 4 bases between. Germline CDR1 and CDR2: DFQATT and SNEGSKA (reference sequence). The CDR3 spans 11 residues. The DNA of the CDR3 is TGCAGTGCTAGATCTCCCTACGAGCAGTACTTC. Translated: CSARSPYEQYF.

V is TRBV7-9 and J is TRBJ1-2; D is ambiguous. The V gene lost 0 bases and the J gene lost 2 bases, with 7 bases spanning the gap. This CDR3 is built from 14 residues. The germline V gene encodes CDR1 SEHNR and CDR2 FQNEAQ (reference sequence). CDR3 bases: TGTGCCAGCAGCTTAGCGGCGACAAACTATGGCTACACCTTC. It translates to CASSLAATNYGYTF.

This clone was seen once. DNA for the CDR3: TGTGCCAGCAGTGCGGCAGAACGCACTGAAGCTTTCTTT. Its protein is CASSAAERTEAFF. The V and J genes are TRBV2 and TRBJ1-1; D not certain. With 4 bases removed from V and 4 bases from J, the gap between germline ends came to 10 bases. Germline-derived CDR1 and CDR2 are SNHLY and FYNNEI. The CDR3 sequence is 13 residues long.

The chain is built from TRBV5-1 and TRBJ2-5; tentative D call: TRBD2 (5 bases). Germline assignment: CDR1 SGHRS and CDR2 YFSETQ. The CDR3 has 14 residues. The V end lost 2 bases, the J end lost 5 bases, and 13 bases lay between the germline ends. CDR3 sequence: CASSFGRGAETQYF. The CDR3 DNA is TGCGCCAGCAGCTTCGGACGGGGAGCGGAGACCCAGTACTTC.

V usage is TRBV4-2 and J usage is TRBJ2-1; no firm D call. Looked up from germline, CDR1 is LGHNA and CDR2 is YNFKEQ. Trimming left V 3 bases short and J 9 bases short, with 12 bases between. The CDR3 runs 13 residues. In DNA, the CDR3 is TGTGCCAGCAGCCAGGCACGCGGTGGTGAGCAGTTCTTC. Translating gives CASSQARGGEQFF.